Listed here is a single TCR beta chain. The antigen is undetermined. This entry belongs to a study of OX40 agonist ivuxolimab in advanced cancers. On the study more broadly: The study enrolled dose-escalation patients with hepatocellular carcinoma, melanoma, renal cell or head and neck cancer.

Study findings and constraints: Doses of 0.1 to 3.0 mg/kg were accompanied by clonal expansion of CD4+ and CD8+ blood T cells by week 6. The authors also found low normalized T-cell clonal expansion in some nonresponders. Relative to CD4+, CD8+ T cells held more expanded clones on average.

Clones were sequenced by immunoSEQ multiplex PCR, and TCRdb holds only the in-frame ones, with some missing. The table shows 35,000 or so clones, with roughly 80% occurring only once. The CDR3 spans 12 residues. Between the trimmed V and J ends, which lost 6 bases and 6 bases, there was a span of 12 bases. Germline assignment: CDR1 SQVTM and CDR2 ANQGSEA. The receptor was isolated from an adult with an advanced solid tumor such as melanoma, head and neck, liver or kidney cancer. Sequenced material: CD4+ or CD8+ T cells sorted from blood, taken in a trial of the OX40 agonist ivuxolimab. The rearrangement uses TRBV29-1 and TRBJ2-1; perhaps TRBD2 as D (5 bases). The CDR3 loop is CSVAGASNEQFF. CDR3 bases: TGCAGCGTGGCGGGTGCGTCCAATGAGCAGTTCTTC.